Listed below are T cell receptor beta chains from one sample, sequenced in a study of T cell responses to AZD1222 COVID-19 vaccine. Some clones are missing from TCRdb's copy, which holds only in-frame ones; the method was immunoSEQ multiplex PCR. Of 150,000 to 200,000 clones detected, more than 70% appear once; the ten largest clones hold roughly 25%. Sequenced material: peripheral blood, taken 28 days after the second AZD1222 dose. All receptors derive from an adult who received the AZD1222 COVID-19 vaccine. Each CDR3 is given with its conserved first and last residue. D genes are given only for firm matches. Not all rows give a size; the values are once, few, many and, for expanded clones, a class.

j_call d_call v_call clone_size cdr3_aa cdr3_nt
TRBJ1-2 TRBD1 TRBV5-1 . CASSFPGQGGYTF TGCGCCAGCAGCTTCCCAGGACAGGGTGGCTACACCTTC
TRBJ1-1 . TRBV10-3 . CAISAPGANTEAFF TGTGCCATCAGTGCGCCAGGCGCGAACACTGAAGCTTTCTTT
TRBJ2-7 . TRBV9 few CASSPSWVSVYEQYF TGTGCCAGCAGCCCCTCTTGGGTTTCGGTCTACGAGCAGTACTTC
TRBJ2-1 TRBD2 TRBV6-5 . CASTSSGSPYNEQFF TGTGCCAGCACATCTAGCGGGAGTCCCTACAATGAGCAGTTCTTC
TRBJ2-2 . TRBV5-5 . CASSLRRAGAGELFF TGTGCCAGCAGCTTGAGGCGGGCTGGTGCCGGGGAGCTGTTTTTT
TRBJ2-1 . TRBV7-2 . CASSFDPSSYNEQFF TGTGCCAGCAGCTTTGACCCGAGCTCCTACAATGAGCAGTTCTTC
TRBJ2-7 . TRBV28 few CASGVRNEQYF TGTGCCAGCGGGGTCCGCAACGAGCAGTACTTC
TRBJ1-2 TRBD1 TRBV6-5 . CASEGQGARYGYTF TGTGCCAGTGAAGGACAGGGGGCGCGTTATGGCTACACCTTC
TRBJ2-7 TRBD2 TRBV4-3 . CASSQDRTSGRAFLYF TGCGCCAGCAGCCAAGATCGGACTAGCGGGAGGGCCTTTTTGTACTTC
TRBJ2-3 . TRBV7-9 . CASSPGVAETDTQYF TGTGCCAGCAGCCCCGGGGTAGCAGAGACAGATACGCAGTATTTT
TRBJ2-7 . TRBV5-4 . CASSPGQSYEQYF TGTGCCAGCAGCCCAGGACAGTCCTACGAGCAGTACTTC
TRBJ2-7 . TRBV19 . CASSIGQVSYEQYF TGTGCCAGTAGTATAGGACAGGTCTCCTACGAGCAGTACTTC
TRBJ1-4 TRBD1 TRBV25-1 . CASSESGTGGGKLFF TGTGCCAGCAGTGAATCGGGGACAGGGGGTGGAAAACTGTTTTTT
TRBJ2-3 . TRBV23-1 . CASSQFVRGPTDTQYF TGCGCCAGCAGTCAATTTGTTCGGGGCCCCACAGATACGCAGTATTTT
TRBJ2-1 . TRBV28 . CATQSPRARSYNEQFF TGTGCCACCCAGTCCCCCCGGGCCCGCTCCTACAATGAGCAGTTCTTC
TRBJ1-2 TRBD1 TRBV19 . CASSRQGGDYGYTF TGTGCCAGTAGCCGACAGGGTGGGGACTATGGCTACACCTTC
TRBJ2-7 . TRBV7-9 once CASSLETRPSEQYF TGTGCCAGCAGCTTAGAGACCCGCCCCTCCGAGCAGTACTTC
TRBJ2-7 . TRBV7-9 . CASSLGRGEYEQYF TGTGCCAGCAGCTTGGGCAGGGGCGAGTACGAGCAGTACTTC
TRBJ2-3 TRBD1 TRBV7-2 . CASSWGQNTDTQYF TGTGCCAGCAGCTGGGGACAGAACACAGATACGCAGTATTTT
TRBJ2-7 . TRBV12-3/TRBV12-4 . CASKRGAPYEQYF TGTGCCAGCAAAAGGGGCGCGCCCTACGAGCAGTACTTC
TRBJ1-4 . TRBV7-9 few CASSLEGYSNEKLFF TGTGCCAGCAGCTTAGAAGGGTATTCTAATGAAAAACTGTTTTTT
TRBJ1-5 . TRBV15 . CATRPRGQFSNQPQHF TGTGCCACCAGACCCAGAGGACAGTTTAGCAATCAGCCCCAGCATTTT
TRBJ1-1 . TRBV7-2 . CASSYYRDPNTEAFF TGTGCCAGCAGCTATTACAGGGACCCGAACACTGAAGCTTTCTTT
TRBJ2-7 . TRBV28 . CASSLPTGNDEQYF TGTGCCAGCAGTTTACCCACAGGGAACGACGAGCAGTACTTC
TRBJ1-3 . TRBV7-9 . CASSSRGPQSLNTIYF TGTGCCAGCAGCTCCAGGGGCCCTCAGTCTTTGAACACCATATATTTT
TRBJ2-7 . TRBV18 . CASSPAGDYEQYF TGTGCCAGCTCACCTGCCGGGGACTACGAGCAGTACTTC
TRBJ2-2 . TRBV11-3 . CASSPSGFTGELFF TGTGCCAGCAGCCCCTCAGGGTTCACCGGGGAGCTGTTTTTT
TRBJ1-5 . TRBV2 . CASSTPEGFGNQPQHF TGTGCCAGCTCCACCCCGGAGGGGTTTGGCAATCAGCCCCAGCATTTT
TRBJ2-2 . TRBV3-1/TRBV3-2 . CASSPGGNTGELFF TGTGCCAGCAGCCCCGGGGGAAACACCGGGGAGCTGTTTTTT
TRBJ2-1 TRBD1 TRBV11-2 . CASSSDRVANEQFF TGTGCCAGCAGCTCGGACAGGGTGGCCAATGAGCAGTTCTTC
TRBJ2-3 . TRBV12-3/TRBV12-4 . CASSFSATDTQYF TGTGCCAGCAGTTTTAGCGCAACAGATACGCAGTATTTT
TRBJ1-6 . TRBV12-3/TRBV12-4 . CASSLKGNSPLHF TGTGCCAGCAGTTTAAAGGGAAATTCACCCCTCCACTTT
TRBJ1-6 . TRBV18 . CASSPKRGEIYNSPLHF TGTGCCAGCTCACCAAAGAGAGGAGAAATCTATAATTCACCCCTCCACTTT
TRBJ2-3 TRBD2 TRBV28 . CASSSPGLRTDTQYF TGTGCCAGCAGTTCACCGGGACTAAGAACAGATACGCAGTATTTT
TRBJ2-7 TRBD2 TRBV4-3 once CASSPFYSGSAGYEQYF TGCGCCAGCAGCCCCTTTTATAGCGGGAGTGCCGGCTACGAACAGTACTTC
TRBJ2-7 TRBD2 TRBV6-5 . CASRISGTTVEQYF TGTGCCAGCAGGATATCCGGGACTACCGTCGAGCAGTACTTC
TRBJ1-6 . TRBV5-1 . CASSILLSEIGGSPLHF TGCGCCAGCAGCATACTTTTGAGCGAAATCGGCGGTTCACCCCTCCACTTT
TRBJ2-1 TRBD2 TRBV5-4 . CASSLRSSGHNEQFF TGTGCCAGCAGCTTGCGGTCTAGCGGTCACAATGAGCAGTTCTTC
TRBJ2-3 . TRBV5-1 once CASSLRSSGTDTQYF TGCGCCAGCAGCCTCCGGTCCTCGGGCACAGATACGCAGTATTTT
TRBJ1-4 TRBD1 TRBV9 . CASSVQGASGEKLFF TGTGCCAGCAGCGTGCAGGGGGCGAGTGGCGAAAAACTGTTTTTT
TRBJ1-5 . TRBV28 . CASSFGLRPQHF TGTGCCAGCAGTTTCGGCCTCCGGCCCCAGCATTTT
TRBJ1-2 TRBD1 TRBV6-5 . CASSYGDSIYGYTF TGTGCCAGCAGTTACGGGGACAGTATCTATGGCTACACCTTC
TRBJ2-5 . TRBV3-1/TRBV3-2 . CASKEGTGSETQYF TGTGCCAGCAAGGAGGGGACGGGATCAGAGACCCAGTACTTC
TRBJ2-7 . TRBV21-1 . CASSQSSDPYEQYF TGTGCCAGCAGCCAGTCTAGCGATCCGTACGAGCAGTACTTC